Shown below are 22 T cell receptor beta chains from a single sample sequenced in a study of T cell repertoires in cytomegalovirus infection. TCRdb reprocessed the reads with MiXCR, giving one entry per CDR3 protein. The table records a few hundred thousand distinct CDR3 sequences, about a sixth of them present only once. The specimen sequenced was PBMCs. The source of these receptors is a human donor in good health (CMV status not recorded). Some clones in this sample may be carry-over from other donors' samples.

The table lists this clonotype with a few counts. This chain links TRBV6-5 with TRBJ1-6; D remains ambiguous. Per the germline V gene, CDR1 is MNHEY and CDR2 is SVGAGI. The CDR3 runs 18 residues. V dropped 0 bases and J dropped 7 bases, with 19 bases sitting between them. The DNA of the CDR3 is TGTGCCAGCAGTTACTCGTCTTCAGCGGCGGCTCAGAATTCACCCCTCCACTTT. Protein sequence: CASSYSSSAAAQNSPLHF.

In its sample, this clonotype was seen many times. The V call is TRBV7-8, the J call TRBJ2-2; D gene uncertain. This CDR3 is built from 16 residues. Per the germline V gene, CDR1 is SGHVS and CDR2 is FQNEAQ. Trimming shortened V by 3 bases and J by 1 base, and 12 bases separated the two germline ends. The CDR3 loop is CASSFRAQKNTGELFF. The CDR3, as DNA: TGTGCCAGCAGCTTTAGGGCTCAGAAGAACACCGGGGAGCTGTTTTTT.

This clonotype was seen ten or more times. CDR3: CASSATSGGIGDTQYF. The CDR3 bases are TGTGCCAGCAGCGCCACTAGCGGGGGTATCGGTGATACGCAGTATTTT. J is TRBJ2-3 and V is TRBV7-2, with 11 bases aligning to TRBD2. Germline V CDR1 and CDR2: SGHTA, FQGNSA. The junction had 10 bases not matched to a gene; V was cut back by 5 bases and J by 6 bases. The CDR3 sequence is 16 residues long.

This clonotype has a count of ten or more. The chain has TRBV7-2 and TRBJ2-5, with 14 positions matching TRBD2. The V gene's germline CDR1 is SGHTA and CDR2 FQGNSA. This CDR3 has 14 amino acids. J was trimmed by 11 bases and V by 5 bases; bases with no gene match: 7. CDR3 residues: CASSPGTSGGPQYF. CDR3 in DNA: TGTGCCAGCAGCCCAGGGACTAGCGGGGGCCCTCAGTACTTC. Filled out from reference TRBV7-2 and TRBJ2-5, the complete variable domain reads GAGVSQSPSNKVTEKGKDVELRCDPISGHTALYWYRQSLGQGLEFLIYFQGNSAPDKSGLPSDRFSAERTGGSVSTLTIQRTQQEDSAVYLCASSPGTSGGPQYFGPGTRLLVL.

The chain combines TRBV18 with TRBJ1-2; D perhaps matches TRBD1 (5 bases). V gave up 2 bases and J gave up 2 bases, with 12 bases separating them. Germline CDR1 is KGHSH and CDR2 is LQKENI. This CDR3 has 15 amino acids. The CDR3 protein is CASSPWAGTNYGYTF. Written as DNA, the CDR3 is TGTGCCAGCTCACCATGGGCAGGGACCAACTATGGCTACACCTTC.

This clonotype was seen more than once but under ten times. The chain is built from TRBV24-1 and TRBJ2-7; unclear D gene. CDR1 and CDR2 from the germline V gene are KGHDR and SFDVKD. With 5 bases removed from V and 2 bases from J, the gap between germline ends came to 9 bases. The CDR3 totals 13 residues. CDR3: CATSAETPYEQYF. Here the CDR3 DNA reads TGTGCCACCAGTGCCGAGACTCCCTACGAGCAGTACTTC.

This clonotype was seen only a few times. The V and J genes are TRBV10-3 and TRBJ1-4; D not resolved. V shed 2 bases and J shed 8 bases, with 15 bases lying between them. Germline assignment: CDR1 ENHRY and CDR2 SYGVKD. The CDR3 is made up of 15 amino acids. The CDR3 spells CAISEDPHRAEKLFF. In DNA, the CDR3 is TGTGCCATCAGTGAGGATCCTCATCGAGCGGAAAAACTGTTTTTT.

This clonotype showed up just a few times. V usage is TRBV20-1 and J usage is TRBJ2-3; weak D call: TRBD2 (7 bases). There are 14 residues in the CDR3. Germline CDR1 and CDR2: DFQATT and SNEGSKA (reference sequence). Trimming removed 6 bases from V and 6 bases from J, with 19 bases in between. This CDR3 reads CSARGGGARDTQYF. CDR3 in DNA: TGCAGTGCCCGAGGGGGGGGAGCGCGGGATACGCAGTATTTT.

Note on this clonotype: This may come from a read error, since a much larger clone is one base off. This chain links TRBV4-1 with TRBJ1-2; maybe TRBD1 (6 bases). The CDR3 is made up of 17 amino acids. Germline lookup yields CDR1 MGHRA and CDR2 YSYEKL. The CDR3 reads CASNQDLVQGPTGGYTF. CDR3 bases: TGTGCCAGCAACCAAGATCTTGTGCAGGGGCCTACCGGGGGCTACACCTTC.

This clonotype was counted between two and nine times. The V call is TRBV19, the J call TRBJ2-7, with D tentatively TRBD1 (6 bases). The CDR3 runs 16 residues. With 5 bases removed from V and 0 bases from J, the gap between germline ends came to 17 bases. Germline CDR1 and CDR2: LNHDA and SQIVND (reference sequence). The CDR3, as DNA: TGTGCCAGTAGTCCCACGACGACAGGTTTCTCCTACGAGCAGTACTTC. It translates to CASSPTTTGFSYEQYF.

With respect to this clonotype: This may come from a read error, since a much larger clone is one base off. The chain joins TRBV4-1 to TRBJ1-4, with D possibly being TRBD1 (5 bases). This CDR3 spans 15 amino acids. Germline V gives CDR1 MGHRA, CDR2 YSYEKL. The CDR3 DNA follows: TGCACCAGCAGCCAAGCCAGGGCCCACGGTGAAAAACTGTTTTTT. Protein: CTSSQARAHGEKLFF.

This clonotype was observed a handful of times. The J gene is TRBJ2-1, the V gene TRBV5-1, with D perhaps matching TRBD2 (6 bases). Trimming removed 0 bases from V and 9 bases from J, with 19 bases in between. The germline CDR1 and CDR2 sequences are SGHRS and YFSETQ. The CDR3 length is 16 residues. The CDR3 DNA reads TGCGCCAGCAGCTTGGAACTAGCTCCCATCTACGGTGAGCAGTTCTTC. Translation gives CASSLELAPIYGEQFF.

This clonotype was recorded many times. V is TRBV7-9 and J is TRBJ2-1; 10 bases are a match to TRBD2. After removal of 0 bases from V and 1 base from J, the junction contained 0 bases not matched to a gene. The CDR3 loop spans 16 amino acids. The V gene's germline CDR1 is SEHNR and CDR2 FQNEAQ (reference sequence). The CDR3 DNA is TGTGCCAGCAGCTTAGCACTAGCGGGATCCTACAATGAGCAGTTCTTC. This encodes CASSLALAGSYNEQFF.

V is TRBV10-3 and J is TRBJ2-7; D is ambiguous. CDR1 and CDR2 from the germline V gene are ENHRY and SYGVKD. Trimming removed 1 base from V and 5 bases from J, with 12 bases in between. This CDR3 comprises 14 residues. The CDR3 protein is CAISEFVGNNEQYF. The CDR3 bases are TGTGCCATCAGTGAGTTCGTGGGTAACAACGAGCAGTACTTC.

This clonotype was seen at least ten times. The DNA of the CDR3 is TGTGCCAGCAGCCCGGGGCACCTACGGGGGGGTCGCTATGGCTACACCTTC. Its protein is CASSPGHLRGGRYGYTF. This chain uses TRBV7-2 with TRBJ1-2; D may be TRBD1 (5 bases). Between the trimmed V and J ends, which lost 5 bases and 4 bases, there was a span of 23 bases. Germline V CDR1 and CDR2: SGHTA, FQGNSA. The CDR3 is made up of 17 amino acids. Based on the CDR3 plus reference TRBV7-2 and TRBJ1-2, the full variable domain is GAGVSQSPSNKVTEKGKDVELRCDPISGHTALYWYRQSLGQGLEFLIYFQGNSAPDKSGLPSDRFSAERTGGSVSTLTIQRTQQEDSAVYLCASSPGHLRGGRYGYTFGSGTRLTVV.

In nucleotides, the CDR3 is TGCGCCAGCAGCTTGTTTGGGGACTACAATCAGCCCCAGCATTTT. Protein: CASSLFGDYNQPQHF. V is TRBV5-1 and J is TRBJ1-5, with a weak D call TRBD1 (5 bases). The CDR3 has 15 residues. V was shortened by 1 base and J by 3 bases, with 11 bases between the two germline ends. Germline CDR1 reads SGHRS; CDR2 reads YFSETQ. Full variable domain (missing parts from reference TRBV5-1 and TRBJ1-5): KAGVTQTPRYLIKTRGQQVTLSCSPISGHRSVSWYQQTPGQGLQFLFEYFSETQRNKGNFPGRFSGRQFSNSRSEMNVSTLELGDSALYLCASSLFGDYNQPQHFGDGTRLSIL.

This clonotype was observed many times. V is TRBV28 and J is TRBJ1-5, with D hard to call. The CDR3 covers 14 residues. Germline values: CDR1 MDHEN, CDR2 SYDVKM. V was pared by 0 bases and J by 2 bases, with 5 bases between. CDR3 coding DNA: TGTGCCAGCAGTTTATGGCAGGGCAATCAGCCCCAGCATTTT. Its translation: CASSLWQGNQPQHF.

This clonotype was detected only a few times. The V and J genes are TRBV15 and TRBJ2-1; D possibly corresponds to TRBD2 (6 bases). The germline CDR1 and CDR2 sequences are LNHNV and YYDKDF (reference sequence). CDR3 length: 16 residues. V was trimmed by 5 bases and J by 0 bases, leaving 14 bases between them. The chain's CDR3 is CATSFRDSSSYNEQFF. The CDR3 DNA follows: TGTGCCACCAGCTTTCGGGACTCCAGCTCCTACAATGAGCAGTTCTTC.

As to this clonotype: This may come from a read error, since a much larger clone is one base off. The chain is built from TRBV7-2 and TRBJ2-2; D unclear. V shed 8 bases and J shed 0 bases, with 10 bases lying between them. This CDR3 is built from 14 residues. Germline V CDR1 and CDR2: SGHTA, FQGNSA. Written as DNA, the CDR3 is TGTGCCAGCCTTGCTGGGTCGAACACCGGGGAGCTGTTTTTT. It yields the protein CASLAGSNTGELFF.

This clonotype was counted many times. The gene calls are TRBV7-9 and TRBJ1-1; D not certain. V lost 2 bases and J lost 0, with 7 bases in between. Germline CDR1 and CDR2: SEHNR and FQNEAQ (reference sequence). The CDR3 is made up of 14 amino acids. CDR3 sequence: CASSLFQMNTEAFF. In DNA, the CDR3 is TGTGCCAGCAGCTTATTTCAGATGAACACTGAAGCTTTCTTT.

Ten or more counts support this clonotype. The V and J genes are TRBV7-3 and TRBJ2-7; D is perhaps TRBD1 (5 bases). The CDR3 consists of 15 residues. The V end lost 0 bases, the J end lost 3 bases, and 12 bases lay between the germline ends. Germline-derived CDR1 and CDR2 are SGHTA and FQGTGA. CDR3 bases: TGTGCCAGCAGCTTAACCCCGATCGACAGCTACGAGCAGTACTTC. This encodes CASSLTPIDSYEQYF.

This clonotype was picked up one time. This chain uses TRBV29-1 with TRBJ2-1, with 9 bases fitting TRBD2. V lost 1 base to trimming and J lost 4 bases; unmatched junction nucleotides: 5. Germline V gene data show CDR1 as SQVTM and CDR2 as ANQGSEA. The CDR3 has 15 amino acids. DNA for the CDR3: TGCAGCGTTGAAGGAAGTAGCGGGAGATACAATGAGCAGTTCTTC. Its translation is CSVEGSSGRYNEQFF.